Sequencing of this T cell receptor (beta chain) was carried out in a study of regulatory T cells in long-lasting Graves disease. Germline CDR1 reads SEHNR; CDR2 reads FQNEAQ (reference sequence). The CDR3 has 13 residues. Trimming left V 5 bases short and J 2 bases short, with 9 bases between. A single count supports this clonotype. Specified time point: newly diagnosed GD, antithyroid drugs for less than 3 months. The TCR library was made from RNA that had been extracted from PBMCs in TRIzol. Graves' disease was diagnosed by American Thyroid Association guidelines. Construction of the TCR beta libraries employed iRepertoire HTBI primers in conjunction with Arm-PCR of CDR3 regions. MiXCR was run by TCRdb on the multiplex PCR reads, yielding one entry per CDR3 protein. The data hold approximately 310,000 distinct CDR3 sequences, with more than 15% observed a single time.

The source is a female donor with Graves disease. The sequenced sample was peripheral blood mononuclear cells (PBMCs), obtained at new diagnosis, from a patient treated with antithyroid drugs. The rearrangement joins TRBV7-9 to TRBJ1-2; a weak D match, TRBD1 (6 bases). The CDR3 protein is CASSRDNNYGYTF. CDR3 nucleotide sequence: TGTGCCAGCAGCCGGGACAACAACTATGGCTACACCTTC.